This T cell receptor beta chain emerged from a study of cytomegalovirus exposure and HLA in healthy donors. Study context: The approximately 120 validation repertoires were produced on the same platform as the 500 to 800 repertoires of the first cohort. This was reported in a later analysis. General study results and limits: Within the 120 or so validation repertoires, first-cohort TCR clusters tended to co-occur, according to a later analysis. Researchers reported that a few CMV-associated chains were confirmed in vitro as CMV antigen-specific. The study labeled about 160 TCR beta chains cytomegalovirus-associated.

Details on this clone: The antigen is undetermined.

The CDR3 is made up of 14 amino acids. Losses at the gene ends were 3 bases for V and 7 bases for J; bases not matched to a gene: 5. The germline V gene has CDR1 MDHEN and CDR2 SYDVKM. Only in-frame clones appear in the TCRdb table, and some are missing; sequencing was by immunoSEQ multiplex PCR. The sample holds approximately 39,000 clones, roughly 91% seen once. This receptor was identified in a man aged 18 to 30 in good health and CMV-seronegative. The genes are TRBV28 and TRBJ2-1; TRBD2 matches 8 bases. Material for sequencing was PBMCs. Written as DNA, the CDR3 is TGTGCCAGCAGTTTCGGGACTAGGAGTAATGAGCAGTTCTTC. This gives the protein CASSFGTRSNEQFF.